These 10 T cell receptor beta chains originate from one sample sequenced in a study of technical replicates of blood from several donors. The assay was immunoSEQ multiplex PCR, and TCRdb's table has in-frame clones only and misses some. The repertoire consists of 55,000 to 75,000 clones, with around 93% occurring once and the leading ten covering 0.42%. The source material was T cells isolated from PBMCs. These receptors all stem from a human donor in good health.

The chain has TRBV18 and TRBJ2-2; a weak D match, TRBD2 (5 bases). Germline values: CDR1 KGHSH, CDR2 LQKENI. This CDR3 comprises 16 residues. V dropped 5 bases and J dropped 4 bases, with 17 bases sitting between them. CDR3 sequence (DNA): TGTGCCAGCTCATCTCCGGACTTAGCGAGCACCGGGGAGCTGTTTTTT. Amino acids: CASSSPDLASTGELFF.

The CDR3 sequence is CAASGQAYEQYF. The CDR3 region has the DNA TGTGCCGCATCCGGACAGGCCTACGAGCAGTACTTC. The chain joins TRBV19 to TRBJ2-7; 7 bases map to TRBD1. The CDR3 sequence is 12 residues long. Losses at the gene ends were 11 bases for V and 2 bases for J; bases not matched to a gene: 6. CDR1 LNHDA and CDR2 SQIVND come from the germline V gene (reference sequence).

This rearrangement joins TRBV15 to TRBJ2-5; no reliable D call. Per germline, CDR1 LNHNV and CDR2 YYDKDF (reference sequence). This CDR3 is built from 13 residues. The V gene lost 1 base and the J gene lost 0 bases, with 3 bases spanning the gap. Here the CDR3 reads CATSRAYQETQYF. CDR3 nucleotides: TGTGCCACCAGCAGAGCGTACCAAGAGACCCAGTACTTC.

This clone was observed once. The genes are TRBV15 and TRBJ2-7; the match to TRBD2 covers 14 bases. This CDR3 comprises 15 residues. The ends lost 6 bases at V and 6 bases at J; junction bases unmatched: 7. Germline values: CDR1 LNHNV, CDR2 YYDKDF (reference sequence). CDR3 protein: CATRVPGTSGSEQYF. The CDR3 DNA reads TGTGCCACCAGAGTTCCAGGGACTAGCGGGAGCGAGCAGTACTTC.

The J gene is TRBJ1-1, the V gene TRBV18, with unresolved D. CDR3 size: 12 residues. From germline, CDR1 is KGHSH and CDR2 LQKENI. Between the trimmed V and J ends, which lost 3 bases and 2 bases, there was a span of 4 bases. DNA of the CDR3: TGTGCCAGCTCACCTCCAAACACTGAAGCTTTCTTT. This gives the protein CASSPPNTEAFF.

This CDR3 is CASNIGNTGELFF. CDR3 DNA: TGCGCCAGCAATATCGGGAACACCGGGGAGCTGTTTTTT. J is TRBJ2-2 and V is TRBV5-1; D is unclear. CDR3 length: 13 residues. CDR1 SGHRS and CDR2 YFSETQ come from the germline V gene. Trimming left V 6 bases short and J 1 base short, with 7 bases between.

This clone showed up just once. V usage is TRBV30 and J usage is TRBJ2-3; 11 bases line up with TRBD2. There are 17 residues in the CDR3. The J segment lost 0 bases and the V segment lost 0 bases, leaving 5 bases of the junction unmatched. Looked up from germline, CDR1 is GTSNPN and CDR2 is SVGIG (reference sequence). The CDR3 coding sequence is TGTGCCTGGAGTGTAGCTCGGACTAGCGGGAGCACAGATACGCAGTATTTT. Encoded protein: CAWSVARTSGSTDTQYF.

This chain uses TRBV5-8 with TRBJ2-7; the match to TRBD2 covers 11 bases. Germline-derived CDR1 and CDR2 are SGHTS and YDEGEE. CDR3 length: 16 amino acids. The V and J ends lost 4 bases and 3 bases, in that order; junction bases with no gene match: 9. CDR3 DNA: TGTGCCAGCAGCAGACTAACTAGCGGGGGTTACTACGAGCAGTACTTC. Its translation: CASSRLTSGGYYEQYF.

The V call is TRBV28, the J call TRBJ2-7; D possibly corresponds to TRBD1 (6 bases). Germline CDR1 is MDHEN and CDR2 is SYDVKM. This CDR3 has 15 amino acids. Trimming left V 5 bases short and J 3 bases short, with 17 bases between. The CDR3 DNA reads as TGTGCCAGCAGTGGAAACAGGGAAAGGCACTACGAGCAGTACTTC. Protein product: CASSGNRERHYEQYF.

This chain connects TRBV2 to TRBJ2-1; the D is unclear. The CDR3 is 11 residues long. V lost 8 bases, J lost 6 bases, and 8 bases lay in between. CDR1 and CDR2 from the germline V gene are SNHLY and FYNNEI. The CDR3 region is CASQYSNEQFF. CDR3 DNA sequence: TGTGCCAGCCAATACAGCAATGAGCAGTTCTTC.